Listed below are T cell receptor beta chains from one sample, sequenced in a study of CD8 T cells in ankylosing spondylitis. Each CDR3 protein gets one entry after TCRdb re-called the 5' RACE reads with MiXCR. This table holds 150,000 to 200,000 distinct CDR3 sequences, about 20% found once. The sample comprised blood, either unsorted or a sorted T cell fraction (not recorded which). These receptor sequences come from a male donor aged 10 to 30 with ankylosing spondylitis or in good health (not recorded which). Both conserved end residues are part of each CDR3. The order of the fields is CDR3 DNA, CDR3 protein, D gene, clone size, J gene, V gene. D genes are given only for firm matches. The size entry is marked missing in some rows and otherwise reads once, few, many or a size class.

CDR3 DNA: TGTGCCAGCAGCAAAGGCAATCAGCCCCAGCATTTT; CDR3 protein: CASSKGNQPQHF; D gene: .; clone size: many; J gene: TRBJ1-5; V gene: TRBV21-1
CDR3 DNA: TGTGCCAGCAGCTCCTTGATGAGGGGCAGAGCGAACACCGGGGAGCTGTTTTTT; CDR3 protein: CASSSLMRGRANTGELFF; D gene: .; clone size: many; J gene: TRBJ2-2; V gene: TRBV5-6
CDR3 DNA: TGTGCCAGCAGCCAAGAGCAGGCGGGGGCTAATTCACCCCTCCACTTT; CDR3 protein: CASSQEQAGANSPLHF; D gene: .; clone size: many; J gene: TRBJ1-6; V gene: TRBV4-2
CDR3 DNA: TGTGCCAGTAGTATAGTCTTGGAACGGTCAGGGGGAATGAGTGAAAAACTGTTTTTT; CDR3 protein: CASSIVLERSGGMSEKLFF; D gene: TRBD1; clone size: many; J gene: TRBJ1-4; V gene: TRBV19
CDR3 DNA: TGTGCCAGCAGTCTAACTCCAGATACGCAGTATTTT; CDR3 protein: CASSLTPDTQYF; D gene: .; clone size: many; J gene: TRBJ2-3; V gene: TRBV27
CDR3 DNA: TGTGCCACCAGCTCTGACAGGGCTGGGGCCAACGTCCTGACTTTC; CDR3 protein: CATSSDRAGANVLTF; D gene: TRBD1; clone size: few; J gene: TRBJ2-6; V gene: TRBV15
CDR3 DNA: TGTGCCAGCAGGACGGGACAGGGGTTCCAAGAGACCCAGTACTTC; CDR3 protein: CASRTGQGFQETQYF; D gene: TRBD1; clone size: many; J gene: TRBJ2-5; V gene: TRBV28
CDR3 DNA: TGTGCCAGCAGCCATAGCGGGAGCGGAGATACGCAGTATTTT; CDR3 protein: CASSHSGSGDTQYF; D gene: TRBD2; clone size: .; J gene: TRBJ2-3; V gene: TRBV7-9
CDR3 DNA: TGTGCCAGCAGCCTCGGACAACCTCTGTCTGGGGCCAACGTCCTGACTTTC; CDR3 protein: CASSLGQPLSGANVLTF; D gene: .; clone size: many; J gene: TRBJ2-6; V gene: TRBV3-1
CDR3 DNA: TGTGCTAGCCAAGACCATAATTCACCCCTCCACTTT; CDR3 protein: CASQDHNSPLHF; D gene: .; clone size: many; J gene: TRBJ1-6; V gene: TRBV12-5
CDR3 DNA: TGCGCCAGCAGCTTCGTTGGTGCGGGCGAGAACACTGAAGCTTTCTTT; CDR3 protein: CASSFVGAGENTEAFF; D gene: .; clone size: .; J gene: TRBJ1-1; V gene: TRBV5-1
CDR3 DNA: TGTGCCAGCAGCTCGGACCTACGGGGTGAGCAGTTCTTC; CDR3 protein: CASSSDLRGEQFF; D gene: .; clone size: many; J gene: TRBJ2-1; V gene: TRBV11-2
CDR3 DNA: TGTGCCAGCAGACCCCGAGGGGGGACCCCCAATGAGCAGTTCTTC; CDR3 protein: CASRPRGGTPNEQFF; D gene: .; clone size: few; J gene: TRBJ2-1; V gene: TRBV7-8
CDR3 DNA: TGTGCCAGCAGCCAGCCCCTGGGTTTTGGGGCCAACGTCCTGACTTTC; CDR3 protein: CASSQPLGFGANVLTF; D gene: .; clone size: many; J gene: TRBJ2-6; V gene: TRBV3-1
CDR3 DNA: TGCAGCGTTGGGGTAGCGGGAGTACGGGAGACCCAGTACTTC; CDR3 protein: CSVGVAGVRETQYF; D gene: TRBD2; clone size: .; J gene: TRBJ2-5; V gene: TRBV29-1
CDR3 DNA: TGTGCCAGCAGCTTAAGTAACAGGGCATATGAGCAGTTCTTC; CDR3 protein: CASSLSNRAYEQFF; D gene: .; clone size: many; J gene: TRBJ2-1; V gene: TRBV7-8
CDR3 DNA: TGCGCCAGCAACTCCGGGACAGGCTTGGTCGAGCAGTACTTC; CDR3 protein: CASNSGTGLVEQYF; D gene: TRBD1; clone size: many; J gene: TRBJ2-7; V gene: TRBV5-1
CDR3 DNA: TGTGCCAGCAGCTTAGGCAGCCGACCCTACGAGCAGTACTTC; CDR3 protein: CASSLGSRPYEQYF; D gene: .; clone size: few; J gene: TRBJ2-7; V gene: TRBV13
CDR3 DNA: TGTGCCAGCAGTTACGGGAGCCAGCCCCAGCATTTT; CDR3 protein: CASSYGSQPQHF; D gene: .; clone size: many; J gene: TRBJ1-5; V gene: TRBV6-2/TRBV6-3
CDR3 DNA: TGTGCCTGGAGCGGGGGACAGCCTCCGAACACCGGGGAGCTGTTTTTT; CDR3 protein: CAWSGGQPPNTGELFF; D gene: .; clone size: once; J gene: TRBJ2-2; V gene: TRBV30
CDR3 DNA: TGTGCCAGCAGTCAGGCCCGACTAGCGGGCGCCTACAATGAGCAGTTCTTC; CDR3 protein: CASSQARLAGAYNEQFF; D gene: TRBD2; clone size: .; J gene: TRBJ2-1; V gene: TRBV2
CDR3 DNA: TGTGCCAGCAGCGCCACAGGGGGCTCTGGGGCCAACGTCCTGACTTTC; CDR3 protein: CASSATGGSGANVLTF; D gene: TRBD1; clone size: many; J gene: TRBJ2-6; V gene: TRBV7-2
CDR3 DNA: TGTGCCAGCAGTTCACGGACGGACGAGCAGTACTTC; CDR3 protein: CASSSRTDEQYF; D gene: .; clone size: few; J gene: TRBJ2-7; V gene: TRBV12-3/TRBV12-4
CDR3 DNA: TGTGCCAGCAGCTCAGGGCTAGGGCAGTTCTTC; CDR3 protein: CASSSGLGQFF; D gene: .; clone size: many; J gene: TRBJ2-1; V gene: TRBV6-2/TRBV6-3
CDR3 DNA: TGTGCCAGCAGTCTCACTAGCGGGAGGGCCGGCGAGCAGTTCTTC; CDR3 protein: CASSLTSGRAGEQFF; D gene: TRBD2; clone size: many; J gene: TRBJ2-1; V gene: TRBV12-3/TRBV12-4
CDR3 DNA: TGCAGCGTTGGGGTGGGGTATGAGCAGTTCTTC; CDR3 protein: CSVGVGYEQFF; D gene: .; clone size: .; J gene: TRBJ2-1; V gene: TRBV29-1
CDR3 DNA: TGTGCCAGCAGTTCGAGCGGGGGAGCTATTAACACCGGGGAGCTGTTTTTT; CDR3 protein: CASSSSGGAINTGELFF; D gene: TRBD2; clone size: many; J gene: TRBJ2-2; V gene: TRBV27
CDR3 DNA: TGTGCCAGCAGCCAGGACAGGGGGCGCACAGAGACCCAGTACTTC; CDR3 protein: CASSQDRGRTETQYF; D gene: TRBD1; clone size: .; J gene: TRBJ2-5; V gene: TRBV27
CDR3 DNA: TGCAGTGCAAGAGGTAGCGGGAGGGCCCCAGATACGCAGTATTTT; CDR3 protein: CSARGSGRAPDTQYF; D gene: TRBD2; clone size: .; J gene: TRBJ2-3; V gene: TRBV20-1
CDR3 DNA: TGCAGTGCTAGAGACCTGACGGGACCACAGTACTTC; CDR3 protein: CSARDLTGPQYF; D gene: .; clone size: many; J gene: TRBJ2-4; V gene: TRBV20-1
CDR3 DNA: TGCAGCGTTGAAGACAGGGGGCTCACCGGGGAGCTGTTTTTT; CDR3 protein: CSVEDRGLTGELFF; D gene: TRBD1; clone size: .; J gene: TRBJ2-2; V gene: TRBV29-1
CDR3 DNA: TGTGCCAGCAGCTTCTTTTTCGGGAGCGCCTACAATGAGCAGTTCTTC; CDR3 protein: CASSFFFGSAYNEQFF; D gene: .; clone size: many; J gene: TRBJ2-1; V gene: TRBV7-9
CDR3 DNA: TGTGCCAGCAGTCCACAGACAGCGAACACTGAAGCTTTCTTT; CDR3 protein: CASSPQTANTEAFF; D gene: .; clone size: many; J gene: TRBJ1-1; V gene: TRBV12-3/TRBV12-4
CDR3 DNA: TGTGCCAGCAGCGAAGTCTTTAGCACAGATACGCAGTATTTT; CDR3 protein: CASSEVFSTDTQYF; D gene: .; clone size: many; J gene: TRBJ2-3; V gene: TRBV12-3/TRBV12-4
CDR3 DNA: TGTGCCAGCAGTTATTCTGACAGGCTCGGGGAGCAGTACTTC; CDR3 protein: CASSYSDRLGEQYF; D gene: .; clone size: .; J gene: TRBJ2-7; V gene: TRBV6-5
CDR3 DNA: TGCAGCGCGATGGACGGGACCCAGTACTTC; CDR3 protein: CSAMDGTQYF; D gene: .; clone size: many; J gene: TRBJ2-5; V gene: TRBV29-1
CDR3 DNA: TGTGCCATCAGCCTGGACAGGATGAACACTGAAGCTTTCTTT; CDR3 protein: CAISLDRMNTEAFF; D gene: TRBD1; clone size: many; J gene: TRBJ1-1; V gene: TRBV10-3
CDR3 DNA: TGTGCCAGCAGCTGGGGGGACAGGCCCGAGGATACGCAGTATTTT; CDR3 protein: CASSWGDRPEDTQYF; D gene: TRBD1; clone size: many; J gene: TRBJ2-3; V gene: TRBV7-2
CDR3 DNA: TGTGCCAGCACCCCCTCACTAGCGGATAAAGAGACCCAGTACTTC; CDR3 protein: CASTPSLADKETQYF; D gene: TRBD2; clone size: .; J gene: TRBJ2-5; V gene: TRBV12-3/TRBV12-4
CDR3 DNA: TGCAGTGCTGGGCCCCCCGTAAGGACCACTAGCACAGATACGCAGTATTTT; CDR3 protein: CSAGPPVRTTSTDTQYF; D gene: .; clone size: many; J gene: TRBJ2-3; V gene: TRBV20-1
CDR3 DNA: TGTGCCATCCTAGGAGATACGCAGTATTTT; CDR3 protein: CAILGDTQYF; D gene: .; clone size: many; J gene: TRBJ2-3; V gene: TRBV10-3
CDR3 DNA: TGCGCCAGCAGCCATAGATCCGAACACAATGAGCAGTTCTTC; CDR3 protein: CASSHRSEHNEQFF; D gene: .; clone size: once; J gene: TRBJ2-1; V gene: TRBV4-3
CDR3 DNA: TGCAGTGCTCGATGGGCGGCAGAGACCCAGTACTTC; CDR3 protein: CSARWAAETQYF; D gene: .; clone size: many; J gene: TRBJ2-5; V gene: TRBV20-1
CDR3 DNA: TGTGCCAGCAGCGTATCATGGGGACAGGGTGGAGAGACCCAGTACTTC; CDR3 protein: CASSVSWGQGGETQYF; D gene: TRBD1; clone size: many; J gene: TRBJ2-5; V gene: TRBV9
CDR3 DNA: TGTGCCAGCAGCCAAGGATTCTCTGGACAGGGAGTATCTGGGGCCAACGTCCTGACTTTC; CDR3 protein: CASSQGFSGQGVSGANVLTF; D gene: TRBD1; clone size: .; J gene: TRBJ2-6; V gene: TRBV3-1
CDR3 DNA: TGTGCCAGCAGCTTCGCCTCCTACGAGCAGTACTTC; CDR3 protein: CASSFASYEQYF; D gene: .; clone size: many; J gene: TRBJ2-7; V gene: TRBV5-5